The clone carrying this T cell receptor (beta chain) was counted a few times. These data belong to a study of blood T cell repertoires in COVID-19. On the study more broadly: Specimens from acute and convalescent COVID-19 originated in the United States, Italy and Spain. Sources were T cells, B-cell-depleted T cells, or PBMCs; the material itself was cDNA or gDNA.

As handled by the study authors: It was from reference gene primer amplification that nucleated cell counts were estimated. Assay used: immunoSEQ multiplex PCR; TCRdb lists only in-frame clones, some missing. That table furnishes V, J and clone size, whereas the DNA furnished D and trimming. Among approximately 140,000 clones listed, around four fifths were seen once. The CDR3 length is 16 residues. Trimming pared 1 base from V and 3 bases from J, leaving 16 bases between. Germline-derived CDR1 and CDR2 are LNHDA and SQIVND (reference sequence). The sample comprised peripheral blood. The clonotype originates from a human donor in a cohort sampled during active COVID-19. The chain links TRBV19 to TRBJ2-7, with D tentatively TRBD2 (6 bases). CDR3 nucleotides: TGTGCCAGTAGTATAGGCCCGTTGGAGGGCCACTACGAGCAGTACTTC. This encodes CASSIGPLEGHYEQYF.